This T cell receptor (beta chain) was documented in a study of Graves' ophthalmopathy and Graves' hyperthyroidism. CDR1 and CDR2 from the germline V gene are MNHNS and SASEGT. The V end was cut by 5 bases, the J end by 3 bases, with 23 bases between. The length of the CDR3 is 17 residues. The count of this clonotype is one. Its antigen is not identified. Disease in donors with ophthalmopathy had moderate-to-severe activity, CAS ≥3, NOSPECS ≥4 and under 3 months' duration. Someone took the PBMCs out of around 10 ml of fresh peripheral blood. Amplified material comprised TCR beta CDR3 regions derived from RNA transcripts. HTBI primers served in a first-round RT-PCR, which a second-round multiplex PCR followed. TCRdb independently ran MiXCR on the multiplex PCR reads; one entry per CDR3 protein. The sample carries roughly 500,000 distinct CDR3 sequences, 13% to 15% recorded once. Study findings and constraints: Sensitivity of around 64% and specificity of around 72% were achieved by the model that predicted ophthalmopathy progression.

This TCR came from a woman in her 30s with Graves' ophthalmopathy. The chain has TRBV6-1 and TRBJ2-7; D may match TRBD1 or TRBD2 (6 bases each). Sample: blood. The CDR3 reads CASSPPGARRRVYEQYF. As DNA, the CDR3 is TGTGCCAGCAGTCCTCCGGGGGCACGAAGGAGGGTCTACGAGCAGTACTTC.